A selection of T cell receptor beta chains follows, all from one sample in a study of CD8+ T cells in alopecia areata. The method was immunoSEQ multiplex PCR; TCRdb's version includes in-frame clones alone and lacks a portion of them. There are 130,000 to 150,000 clones in the sample; roughly 60% occur only once, and 35% to 40% lies in the top ten. Sequences were obtained from CD8+ T cells sorted from blood. The receptor source for this set is a human donor in good health. The CDR3 runs from the conserved cysteine through the conserved F or W. D genes are given only for firm matches. Clone sizes are given selectively: once, few, many, or a class where the clone is expanded.

D gene | J gene | clone size | V gene | CDR3 protein | CDR3 DNA
. | TRBJ2-2 | . | TRBV6-5 | CASSQQASNTGELFF | TGTGCCAGCAGTCAACAGGCCTCGAACACCGGGGAGCTGTTTTTT
TRBD2 | TRBJ2-7 | few | TRBV7-9 | CASGRLAGDHYEQYF | TGTGCCTCGGGGCGACTAGCGGGAGATCACTACGAGCAGTACTTC
. | TRBJ2-5 | few | TRBV2 | CASSEGQAYRSETQYF | TGTGCCAGCAGTGAGGGGCAAGCATACAGGTCGGAGACCCAGTACTTC
. | TRBJ2-7 | few | TRBV7-2 | CASSSPGFRYEQYF | TGTGCCAGCAGCTCCCCGGGGTTCAGGTACGAGCAGTACTTC
. | TRBJ2-7 | few | TRBV4-2 | CASSPEGARGYEQYF | TGTGCCAGCAGCCCCGAGGGCGCCAGGGGTTACGAGCAGTACTTC
TRBD1 | TRBJ2-2 | few | TRBV29-1 | CSVNRGRELFF | TGCAGCGTAAACAGGGGTAGGGAGCTGTTTTTT
. | TRBJ2-1 | . | TRBV15 | CATSSLRDNEQFF | TGTGCCACCAGCAGCCTCAGGGACAATGAGCAGTTCTTC
. | TRBJ2-7 | . | TRBV4-2 | CASSQPEGGNSYEQYF | TGTGCCAGCAGCCAACCCGAGGGGGGAAACTCCTACGAGCAGTACTTC
TRBD1 | TRBJ2-5 | once | TRBV13 | CASSFRGRLQETQYF | TGTGCCAGCAGCTTCAGGGGGCGCCTCCAAGAGACCCAGTACTTC
. | TRBJ1-1 | . | TRBV7-9 | CASSLVGRTEAFF | TGTGCCAGCAGCTTGGTAGGGAGGACTGAAGCTTTCTTT
. | TRBJ2-2 | . | TRBV25-1 | CASSETSGAGELFF | TGTGCCAGCAGTGAGACCTCGGGGGCCGGGGAGCTGTTTTTT
. | TRBJ2-7 | . | TRBV27 | CAVGIYEQYF | TGTGCCGTGGGGATCTACGAGCAGTACTTC
. | TRBJ2-7 | . | TRBV19 | CASSINPGYEQYF | TGTGCCAGTAGTATAAACCCTGGCTACGAGCAGTACTTC
. | TRBJ2-7 | . | TRBV25-1 | CASSSNLAGKPYEQYF | TGTGCCAGCAGTTCTAACCTAGCCGGGAAGCCCTACGAGCAGTACTTC
TRBD1 | TRBJ1-1 | . | TRBV2 | CASSGTGEAFF | TGTGCCAGCAGTGGGACAGGGGAAGCTTTCTTT
TRBD2 | TRBJ2-1 | . | TRBV27 | CASTRTGGDNEQFF | TGTGCCAGCACGAGGACGGGAGGGGACAATGAGCAGTTCTTC
. | TRBJ2-1 | . | TRBV29-1 | CSVPGYNNEQFF | TGCAGCGTACCTGGTTATAACAATGAGCAGTTCTTC
. | TRBJ2-2 | . | TRBV27 | CASSLDGELFF | TGTGCCAGCAGTTTGGATGGGGAGCTGTTTTTT
. | TRBJ2-1 | . | TRBV14 | CASSRLAGYNEQFF | TGTGCCAGCAGCCGTCTCGCAGGGTACAATGAGCAGTTCTTC
. | TRBJ2-1 | . | TRBV20-1 | CSARRDEQFF | TGCAGTGCTAGGCGGGACGAGCAGTTCTTC
TRBD1 | TRBJ2-3 | few | TRBV2 | CASSEGPRGTDTQYF | TGTGCCAGCAGTGAAGGTCCCAGGGGGACGGATACGCAGTATTTT
TRBD1 | TRBJ2-7 | . | TRBV5-1 | CASGTDLASYEQYF | TGCGCCAGTGGGACAGATCTGGCCTCCTACGAGCAGTACTTC
TRBD1 | TRBJ2-7 | . | TRBV11-1 | CASSPTQGFPYEQYF | TGTGCCAGCAGCCCGACACAGGGGTTCCCTTACGAGCAGTACTTC
. | TRBJ2-2 | few | TRBV23-1 | CASSHRTGTGELFF | TGCGCCAGCAGTCACCGCACAGGGACCGGGGAGCTGTTTTTT
TRBD2 | TRBJ2-7 | . | TRBV5-1 | CASSKRTSSEQYF | TGCGCCAGCAGCAAAAGGACTAGCAGCGAGCAGTACTTC
TRBD2 | TRBJ2-7 | few | TRBV6-1 | CASSEGLAAWGSYEQYF | TGTGCCAGCAGTGAGGGACTAGCGGCATGGGGCTCCTACGAGCAGTACTTC
TRBD1 | TRBJ2-1 | . | TRBV29-1 | CSVEDRRTGGSRNEQFF | TGCAGCGTTGAAGATCGTAGGACAGGGGGCTCCAGAAATGAGCAGTTCTTC
. | TRBJ1-2 | . | TRBV4-2 | CASGTQTGIDGYTF | TGTGCCAGCGGTACACAAACCGGGATCGATGGCTACACCTTC
. | TRBJ2-2 | . | TRBV9 | CASSPRDSGPGELFF | TGTGCCAGCAGCCCGCGGGACAGCGGACCCGGGGAGCTGTTTTTT
TRBD1 | TRBJ2-1 | few | TRBV29-1 | CSVDTLGQVFF | TGCAGCGTCGATACCCTGGGACAGGTTTTCTTC
. | TRBJ1-1 | . | TRBV27 | CASSFGGATEAFF | TGTGCCAGCAGTTTTGGGGGTGCGACTGAAGCTTTCTTT
. | TRBJ1-1 | few | TRBV21-1 | CASGSLNTEAFF | TGTGCCAGCGGGAGTTTGAACACTGAAGCTTTCTTT
. | TRBJ2-7 | . | TRBV27 | CASSPWGTYEQYF | TGTGCCAGCAGCCCGTGGGGGACCTACGAGCAGTACTTC
. | TRBJ2-1 | . | TRBV27 | CASSLGRPFGNEQFF | TGTGCCAGCAGTTTAGGCAGACCCTTTGGGAATGAGCAGTTCTTC
. | TRBJ2-1 | few | TRBV13 | CASSLEGSYNEQFF | TGTGCCAGCAGCTTGGAAGGATCCTACAATGAGCAGTTCTTC
TRBD2 | TRBJ2-1 | few | TRBV13 | CASSPAGGPEGNEQFF | TGTGCCAGCAGTCCAGCGGGAGGGCCGGAGGGAAATGAGCAGTTCTTC
TRBD2 | TRBJ2-7 | . | TRBV29-1 | CSVGTSGPYEQYF | TGCAGCGTTGGGACTAGCGGCCCCTACGAGCAGTACTTC
TRBD2 | TRBJ2-1 | . | TRBV7-9 | CASSQSGRAWSEQFF | TGTGCCAGCAGCCAAAGTGGGAGGGCCTGGAGTGAGCAGTTCTTC
. | TRBJ2-3 | . | TRBV12-5 | CASEISEADTQYF | TGTGCTAGTGAGATTTCGGAAGCAGATACGCAGTATTTT
. | TRBJ2-2 | . | TRBV9 | CASSVVSAGELFF | TGTGCCAGCAGCGTAGTCTCGGCCGGGGAGCTGTTTTTT